This passage covers 6 T cell receptor beta chains from one sample sequenced in a study of T cell responses to AZD1222 COVID-19 vaccine. This table comes from immunoSEQ multiplex PCR, and its TCRdb copy is limited to in-frame clones, with some not included. There are about 140,000 clones in the sample; 88% occur only once, and nearly 3.5% lies in the top ten. The specimen comprised peripheral blood, sampled on day 0 of AZD1222 vaccination. The receptors stem from an adult in good health.

The genes are TRBV5-1 and TRBJ2-7; unclear D gene. The germline CDR1 and CDR2 sequences are SGHRS and YFSETQ. The germline V and J ends were trimmed by 3 bases and 4 bases, with 14 bases remaining between them. The CDR3 extends over 14 amino acids. CDR3 in amino acids: CASSWEKWEYEQYF. The DNA of the CDR3 is TGCGCCAGCAGCTGGGAAAAGTGGGAATACGAGCAGTACTTC.

The chain couples TRBV6-2 or TRBV6-3 to TRBJ1-1; maybe TRBD1 (6 bases). There are 15 residues in the CDR3. Per the germline V gene, CDR1 is MNHEY and CDR2 is SVGEGT. V dropped 2 bases and J dropped 4 bases, with 14 bases sitting between them. The CDR3 coding sequence is TGTGCCAGCAGTTACCGGCAGGGGTTAGGCACTGAAGCTTTCTTT. Protein sequence: CASSYRQGLGTEAFF.

The chain employs TRBV27 and TRBJ1-2; D not resolved. CDR1 is MNHEY, CDR2 SMNVEV, per germline (reference sequence). The CDR3 has 14 residues. Between the trimmed V and J ends, which lost 8 bases and 1 base, there was a span of 14 bases. As DNA, the CDR3 is TGTGCCAGCCGTAGTGCAGGTTATAACTATGGCTACACCTTC. It specifies CASRSAGYNYGYTF.

The CDR3 nucleotides read TGTGCCAGCAGCCTACAGGGCCTGAATTCACCCCTCCACTTT. It codes for CASSLQGLNSPLHF. V usage is TRBV7-2 and J usage is TRBJ1-6; D perhaps matches TRBD1 (6 bases). The V gene's germline CDR1 is SGHTA and CDR2 FQGNSA. The CDR3 contains 14 residues. Between the trimmed V and J ends, which lost 5 bases and 7 bases, there was a span of 12 bases.

The rearrangement uses TRBV14 and TRBJ2-1; 12 nucleotides match TRBD2. In germline, CDR1 is SGHDN, CDR2 FVKESK. The trim removed 4 bases at V and 7 bases at J, leaving 5 bases unmatched. This CDR3 comprises 15 residues. The CDR3 bases are TGTGCCAGCAGCCTAGGGGGACTAGCGGGTAATGAGCAGTTCTTC. Its translation is CASSLGGLAGNEQFF.

The rearrangement links TRBV4-1 to TRBJ2-3; TRBD2 matches at 10 bases. V lost 4 bases to trimming and J lost 1 base; unmatched junction nucleotides: 5. The germline CDR1 and CDR2 sequences are MGHRA and YSYEKL. The CDR3 length is 16 residues. The CDR3 DNA reads as TGCGCCAGCAGCCCCATAGGACTAGCGGGCACAGATACGCAGTATTTT. This gives the protein CASSPIGLAGTDTQYF.